The T cell receptor (beta chain) described here comes from a study of shared clonotypes between healthy human individuals. The study's findings and limits: For naive CD4 cells, around 5% of clonotypes were shared across four donors. Rarefaction gave evidence that sorted-subset sequencing remained incomplete despite large depth.

Selected positively for CCR7 and CD45RO-negative, naive CD8 cells excluded terminally differentiated effector memory CD45RA+ cells. The healthy adult donors were HIV-negative and reported no recent acute infections or vaccinations. Sorted-subset replicate PCRs used 200 ng DNA, approximately 30,000 T cell genomes. Some clones are missing from TCRdb's copy, which holds only in-frame ones; the method was immunoSEQ multiplex PCR. The top ten hold less than 25% of the sample, which has under 850,000 clones, approximately 92% seen once. Points on this clone: The antigen is unknown. The germline gene is not matched at one end of the junction; a read error may be the cause.

The sequenced sample consisted of naive CD8+ T cells sorted from blood. The TCR was taken from a man aged 30-40 years in good health.

This CDR3 reads CASSLRDSYGQYF. CDR3 coding DNA: TGTGCCAGCAGCCTCCGGGACAGCTACGGGCAGTACTTC. The V gene is TRBV9, the J gene TRBJ2-7; 7 bases are a match to TRBD1. Germline CDR1 is SGDLS and CDR2 is YYNGEE. CDR3 length: 13 amino acids.